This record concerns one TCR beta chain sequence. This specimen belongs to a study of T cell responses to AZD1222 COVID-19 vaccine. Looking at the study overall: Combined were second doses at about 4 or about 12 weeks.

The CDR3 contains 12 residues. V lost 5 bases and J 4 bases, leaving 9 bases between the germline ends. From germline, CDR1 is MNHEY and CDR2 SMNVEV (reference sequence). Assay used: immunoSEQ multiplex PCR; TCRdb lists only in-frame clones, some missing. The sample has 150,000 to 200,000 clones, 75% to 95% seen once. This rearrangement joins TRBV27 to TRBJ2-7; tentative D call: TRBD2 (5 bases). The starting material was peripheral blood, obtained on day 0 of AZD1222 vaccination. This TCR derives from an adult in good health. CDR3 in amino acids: CASSTRGYEQYF. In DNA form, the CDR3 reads TGTGCCAGCAGTACCCGCGGGTACGAGCAGTACTTC.